Sequencing of this T cell receptor beta chain was carried out in a study of blood T cell repertoires in COVID-19. Study overall: From the United States, Italy and Spain came samples of acute and convalescent COVID-19. T cells, B-cell-depleted T cells, or PBMCs supplied cDNA or gDNA.

Patients of the Seattle cohort, enrolled during active infection, were followed longitudinally. In the original analysis: For nucleated cells, counts were estimated from reference gene primer amplification. TCRdb's table, derived via immunoSEQ multiplex PCR, lists solely in-frame clones and lacks some. V and J calls and clone size come straight from that table; D and trimming were deduced from the DNA. Here the sample spans around 230,000 clones, about nine tenths being singletons. Germline values: CDR1 SGHTA, CDR2 FQGNSA. Germline trimming cut 7 bases from V and 2 bases from J; bases unmatched to any gene: 4. This CDR3 has 14 amino acids. This clone appeared once.

This receptor was taken from a man aged 50 to 60 with COVID-19, enrolled during active disease. The sequencing sample was made of peripheral blood. This chain links TRBV7-2 with TRBJ1-5, with 8 bases identical to TRBD1. The CDR3 region is CASKTGDGNQPQHF. DNA of the CDR3: TGTGCCAGCAAGACAGGGGACGGCAATCAGCCCCAGCATTTT.